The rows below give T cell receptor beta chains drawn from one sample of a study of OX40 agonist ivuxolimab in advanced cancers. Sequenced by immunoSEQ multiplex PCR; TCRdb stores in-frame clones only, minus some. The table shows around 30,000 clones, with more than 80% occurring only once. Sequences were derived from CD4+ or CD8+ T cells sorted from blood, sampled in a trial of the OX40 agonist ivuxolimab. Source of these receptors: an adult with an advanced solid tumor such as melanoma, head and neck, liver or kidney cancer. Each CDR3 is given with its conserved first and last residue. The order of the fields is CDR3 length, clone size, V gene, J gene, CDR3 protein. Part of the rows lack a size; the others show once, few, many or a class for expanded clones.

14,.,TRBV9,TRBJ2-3,CASSVGGMPDTQYF
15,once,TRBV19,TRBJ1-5,CASRRAVQANQPQHF
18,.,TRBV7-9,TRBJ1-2,CASSSQGIGRLANYGYTF
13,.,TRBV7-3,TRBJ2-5,CASSLSVGETQYF
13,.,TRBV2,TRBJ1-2,CASSEDRTYGYTF
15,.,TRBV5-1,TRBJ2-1,CASSLAGTRYNEQFF
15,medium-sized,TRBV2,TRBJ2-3,CASSEESDGTDTQYF
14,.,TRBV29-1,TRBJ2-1,CSVQASGGYNEQFF
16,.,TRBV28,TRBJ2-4,CASKKTEALTKNIQYF
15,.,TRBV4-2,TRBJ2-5,CASSQDRGQGETQYF
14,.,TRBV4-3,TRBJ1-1,CASSQDAGTEQAFF
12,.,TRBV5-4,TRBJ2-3,CASSFGTDTQYF
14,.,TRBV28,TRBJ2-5,CASSSGQLVETQYF
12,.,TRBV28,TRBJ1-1,CASTSRDTEAFF
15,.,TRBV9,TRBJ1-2,CASSVDLGLDRGYTF
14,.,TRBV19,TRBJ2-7,CASSRTALSYEQYF
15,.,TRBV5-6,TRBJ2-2,CASSSTGVHSGELFF
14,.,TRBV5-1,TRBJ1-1,CASSFSAANTEAFF
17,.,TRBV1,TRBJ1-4,CTSSLPSRGRRGEKLLF
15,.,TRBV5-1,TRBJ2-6,CASSLLVSGANVLTF
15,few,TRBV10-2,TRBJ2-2,CASTRTSGYTGELFF
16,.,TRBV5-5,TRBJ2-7,CASSLAIGTGAYEQYF
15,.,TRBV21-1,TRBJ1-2,CASSKEPRGGYGYTF
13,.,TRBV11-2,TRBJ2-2,CASSLERSLTLFF
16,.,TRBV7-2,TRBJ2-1,CASSLFGGGSYNEQFF